Below are 27 T cell receptor beta chains sequenced from a single sample in a study of blood T cell repertoires in COVID-19. Produced via immunoSEQ multiplex PCR; TCRdb's table is partial and in-frame only. The table lists about 130,000 clones, 60% to 85% of them singletons. The sequenced material came from peripheral blood. The receptors come from a man older than 75 with acute or convalescent COVID-19.

The chain employs TRBV9 and TRBJ2-5; TRBD1 agrees at 7 bases. Germline V lookup: CDR1 SGDLS, CDR2 YYNGEE. Trimming took 3 bases from V and 5 from J; bases not matched to a gene: 13. The CDR3 is made up of 16 amino acids. The CDR3 sequence: CASSAAPGQPGETQYF. Written as DNA, the CDR3 is TGTGCCAGCAGCGCCGCCCCGGGACAGCCCGGGGAGACCCAGTACTTC.

This chain links TRBV6-2 or TRBV6-3 with TRBJ2-1, with 11 bases matching TRBD2. J was trimmed by 15 bases and V by 7 bases; bases with no gene match: 11. The CDR3 totals 13 residues. Looked up from germline, CDR1 is MNHEY and CDR2 is SVGEGT. Here the CDR3 reads CASIPLAGGRPFF. In nucleotides, the CDR3 is TGTGCCAGCATCCCCTTAGCGGGGGGGCGCCCGTTCTTC.

The chain employs TRBV3-1 (or the pseudogene TRBV3-2) and TRBJ2-2, with 8 bases lining up with TRBD1. Germline values: CDR1 LGHDT, CDR2 YNNKEL (reference sequence). Trimming cost V 3 bases and J 1 base; bases outside gene matches: 4. The CDR3 runs 16 residues. CDR3: CASSQGQAMNTGELFF. CDR3 nucleotide sequence: TGTGCCAGCAGCCAGGGACAGGCCATGAACACCGGGGAGCTGTTTTTT.

The sample holds a few counts of this clone. The chain couples TRBV5-1 to TRBJ2-4; a weak D match, TRBD2 (5 bases). CDR3 size: 14 residues. The ends were cut back, 0 bases at V and 6 bases at J, with 10 bases in the middle. Per germline, CDR1 SGHRS and CDR2 YFSETQ. This CDR3 is CASSLAGEINIQYF. The CDR3 nucleotides are TGCGCCAGCAGCTTGGCCGGGGAAATAAACATTCAGTACTTC.

The rearrangement uses TRBV5-1 and TRBJ1-2, with a possible D match to TRBD1 (6 bases). The V end lost 4 bases, the J end lost 7 bases, and 14 bases lay between the germline ends. Per the germline V gene, CDR1 is SGHRS and CDR2 is YFSETQ. CDR3 length: 13 amino acids. The DNA of the CDR3 is TGCGCCAGCAGCCCGGAACACAGGGCTGGCTACACCTTC. Translated, it gives CASSPEHRAGYTF.

V is TRBV6-5 and J is TRBJ1-1, with unresolved D. V was pared by 8 bases and J by 3 bases, with 16 bases between. Per the germline V gene, CDR1 is MNHEY and CDR2 is SVGAGI. This CDR3 comprises 14 residues. CDR3 region: CASFKSEVDTEAFF. The CDR3 nucleotides read TGTGCCAGCTTTAAGTCGGAGGTAGACACTGAAGCTTTCTTT.

The gene calls are TRBV4-1 and TRBJ2-2; 10 positions agree with TRBD1. CDR1 and CDR2 from the germline V gene are MGHRA and YSYEKL. Trimming removed 3 bases from V and 6 bases from J; junction bases left unmatched: 10. The CDR3 consists of 17 residues. The CDR3 nucleotides are TGCGCCAGCAGCCACGACTTGGGGACAGGGGTGCCCGGGGAGCTGTTTTTT. Encoded protein: CASSHDLGTGVPGELFF.

The table lists this clone with a few counts. The rearrangement uses TRBV19 and TRBJ2-1, with D hard to call. The ends were cut back, 5 bases at V and 6 bases at J, with 5 bases in the middle. In germline, CDR1 is LNHDA, CDR2 SQIVND (reference sequence). The CDR3 extends over 11 amino acids. The CDR3 coding sequence is TGTGCCAGTAGTGTGGCCAATGAGCAGTTCTTC. Translating it yields CASSVANEQFF.

This chain connects TRBV18 to TRBJ2-2; D possibly corresponds to TRBD1 (6 bases). Germline CDR1 and CDR2: KGHSH and LQKENI. The CDR3 consists of 16 residues. The germline V and J ends were trimmed by 0 bases and 9 bases, with 17 bases remaining between them. The DNA for the CDR3 is TGTGCCAGCTCACCACCGACTATTAACAGGGAAAGGGAGCTGTTTTTT. Its translation: CASSPPTINRERELFF.

The chain links TRBV14 to TRBJ1-2; 10 nucleotides agree with TRBD1. V was clipped by 2 bases and J by 8 bases; unmatched bases: 5. The CDR3 has 14 amino acids. Germline assignment: CDR1 SGHDN and CDR2 FVKESK. CDR3 DNA sequence: TGTGCCAGCAGCCAACGACAGGGGGCCCGGGGCTACACCTTC. Its protein product is CASSQRQGARGYTF. Looking up the rest from reference TRBV14 and TRBJ1-2 gives the full variable domain: EAGVTQFPSHSVIEKGQTVTLRCDPISGHDNLYWYRRVMGKEIKFLLHFVKESKQDESGMPNNRFLAERTGGTYSTLKVQPAELEDSGVYFCASSQRQGARGYTFGSGTRLTVV.

This chain links TRBV15 with TRBJ1-3; perhaps TRBD1 as D (5 bases). The CDR3 covers 15 residues. CDR1 LNHNV and CDR2 YYDKDF come from the germline V gene (reference sequence). V shed 0 bases and J shed 0 bases, with 6 bases lying between them. This CDR3 is CATSRDRGSGNTIYF. In nucleotides, the CDR3 is TGTGCCACCAGCAGAGATAGGGGCTCTGGAAACACCATATATTTT. The whole variable domain, remainder taken from reference TRBV15 and TRBJ1-3, is DAMVIQNPRYQVTQFGKPVTLSCSQTLNHNVMYWYQQKSSQAPKLLFHYYDKDFNNEADTPDNFQSRRPNTSFCFLDIRSPGLGDTAMYLCATSRDRGSGNTIYFGEGSWLTVV.

This rearrangement joins TRBV18 to TRBJ1-4, with D maybe TRBD1 (5 bases). V dropped 3 bases and J dropped 8 bases, with 16 bases sitting between them. Germline V gene sequence: CDR1 KGHSH, CDR2 LQKENI. The CDR3 is 15 residues long. The CDR3 is CASSPTRQGGEKLFF. Here the CDR3 DNA reads TGTGCCAGCTCACCGACGAGGCAGGGAGGCGAAAAACTGTTTTTT. The complete variable domain, with remaining parts taken from reference TRBV18 and TRBJ1-4, reads NAGVMQNPRHLVRRRGQEARLRCSPMKGHSHVYWYRQLPEEGLKFMVYLQKENIIDESGMPKERFSAEFPKEGPSILRIQQVVRGDSAAYFCASSPTRQGGEKLFFGSGTQLSVL.

This clone was picked up many times. This chain links TRBV3-1 (or the pseudogene TRBV3-2) with TRBJ2-1; D may be TRBD2 (6 bases). Germline loops: CDR1 LGHDT, CDR2 YNNKEL (reference sequence). The ends were cut back, 4 bases at V and 2 bases at J, with 15 bases in the middle. This CDR3 is built from 16 residues. The CDR3 DNA sequence: TGTGCCAGCAGCCTAAGACTAGGCATCACCTACAATGAGCAGTTCTTC. Amino acid sequence: CASSLRLGITYNEQFF.

The chain combines TRBV19 with TRBJ1-1, with 8 bases fitting TRBD1. Trimming took 7 bases from V and 3 from J; bases not matched to a gene: 7. CDR1 is LNHDA and CDR2 is SQIVND in the germline V gene (reference sequence). This CDR3 is built from 14 residues. The CDR3 loop reads CASKGQGTYTEAFF. CDR3 in DNA: TGTGCCAGTAAAGGACAGGGAACGTACACTGAAGCTTTCTTT.

V usage is TRBV2 and J usage is TRBJ2-7, with 7 bases aligning to TRBD1. The CDR3 has 14 amino acids. CDR1 and CDR2 (germline): SNHLY, FYNNEI. The J segment lost 4 bases and the V segment lost 6 bases, leaving 9 bases of the junction unmatched. Here the CDR3 DNA reads TGTGCCAGCAGATCCGACAGGGTATATTACGAGCAGTACTTC. Its translation is CASRSDRVYYEQYF.

The V gene is TRBV19, the J gene TRBJ1-2; possibly TRBD1 for D (5 bases). Germline V gene data show CDR1 as LNHDA and CDR2 as SQIVND (reference sequence). Trimming stripped 3 bases from V and 7 bases from J, with 18 bases between. This CDR3 has 15 residues. CDR3 sequence: CASSIPASGGSGYTF. CDR3 sequence (DNA): TGTGCCAGTAGTATCCCGGCGTCGGGGGGTTCTGGCTACACCTTC.

This chain joins TRBV9 and TRBJ2-3; perhaps TRBD1 as D (5 bases). The CDR3 has 15 residues. Looked up from germline, CDR1 is SGDLS and CDR2 is YYNGEE. The V end was cut by 1 base, the J end by 5 bases, with 14 bases between. CDR3 in DNA: TGTGCCAGCAGCGTATCGGCCATAACAGGAGATACGCAGTATTTT. Amino acid sequence: CASSVSAITGDTQYF.

The chain couples TRBV6-5 to TRBJ1-1, with 9 bases aligning to TRBD1. Trimming took 10 bases from V and 1 from J; bases not matched to a gene: 4. The CDR3 sequence is 13 residues long. Germline values: CDR1 MNHEY, CDR2 SVGAGI. The CDR3 DNA reads TGTGCCATAGACAGGGGGAAGAACACTGAAGCTTTCTTT. Its translation: CAIDRGKNTEAFF.

This clone was found a few times. The chain joins TRBV7-3 to TRBJ2-1, with a possible D match to TRBD2 (6 bases). Germline CDR1 and CDR2: SGHTA and FQGTGA. This CDR3 contains 16 residues. V lost 6 bases, J lost 7 bases, and 22 bases lay in between. DNA of the CDR3: TGTGCCAGCAGTCTCTATGGGGGGACTCTAGTAAATGAGCAGTTCTTC. Translated, it gives CASSLYGGTLVNEQFF.

The table lists this clone with many counts. This rearrangement joins TRBV2 to TRBJ2-1, with 10 bases matching TRBD2. The ends lost 7 bases at V and 5 bases at J; junction bases unmatched: 8. This CDR3 comprises 15 residues. CDR1 is SNHLY, CDR2 FYNNEI, per germline. The CDR3 region is CASNHRAGGHNEQFF. The CDR3 coding sequence is TGTGCCAGCAATCACCGAGCGGGGGGGCACAATGAGCAGTTCTTC.

This sequence joins TRBV7-8 and TRBJ2-7; 9 nucleotides align to TRBD2. Germline V CDR1 and CDR2: SGHVS, FQNEAQ. This CDR3 has 16 residues. The V segment lost 1 base and the J segment 2 bases; nucleotides outside the gene matches: 6. CDR3 amino acids: CASSLVMGGGAYEQYF. CDR3 nucleotide sequence: TGTGCCAGCAGCTTAGTTATGGGCGGGGGGGCCTACGAGCAGTACTTC.

This chain uses TRBV6-5 with TRBJ2-5, with 8 bases lining up with TRBD2. From germline, CDR1 is MNHEY and CDR2 SVGAGI. The CDR3 sequence is 13 residues long. The V gene end was trimmed by 10 bases and the J gene end by 0 bases; junction bases not matched to a gene: 4. The CDR3 DNA sequence: TGTGCCATCGCGGGGGGAAACCAAGAGACCCAGTACTTC. This translates into CAIAGGNQETQYF.

This clone was observed a handful of times. The gene calls are TRBV4-1 and TRBJ2-7; 8 bases are a match to TRBD2. Germline CDR1 and CDR2: MGHRA and YSYEKL. The ends lost 0 bases at V and 9 bases at J; junction bases unmatched: 7. The CDR3 is 14 residues long. Here the CDR3 reads CASSQEVQLAGQYF. Written as DNA, the CDR3 is TGCGCCAGCAGCCAAGAGGTCCAGCTAGCGGGGCAGTACTTC.

The chain recombines TRBV2 with TRBJ1-1; a possible D gene is TRBD1 (6 bases). The ends were cut back, 2 bases at V and 5 bases at J, with 12 bases in the middle. Germline-derived CDR1 and CDR2 are SNHLY and FYNNEI. The CDR3 totals 14 residues. This chain's CDR3 is CASSEKYRATEAFF. For the CDR3, the DNA is TGTGCCAGCAGTGAAAAATACAGGGCTACTGAAGCTTTCTTT. Full variable domain (missing parts from reference TRBV2 and TRBJ1-1): EPEVTQTPSHQVTQMGQEVILRCVPISNHLYFYWYRQILGQKVEFLVSFYNNEISEKSEIFDDQFSVERPDGSNFTLKIRSTKLEDSAMYFCASSEKYRATEAFFGQGTRLTVV.

The V and J genes are TRBV5-8 and TRBJ1-3; D uncertain. The germline gives CDR1 SGHTS, CDR2 YDEGEE. The CDR3 covers 15 residues. V was clipped by 4 bases and J by 0 bases, with 11 bases between them. The CDR3 coding sequence is TGTGCCAGCAGCCAGGCCGACGGCTCTGGAAACACCATATATTTT. Translation: CASSQADGSGNTIYF.

The CDR3 DNA is TGTGCCAGCAGCTCCAACCCTAGCGGGGGGGCCGGTGAGCAGTTCTTC. Translated: CASSSNPSGGAGEQFF. The V gene is TRBV11-1, the J gene TRBJ2-1, with 12 bases lining up with TRBD2. V was clipped by 4 bases and J by 9 bases; unmatched bases: 10. Germline V gene sequence: CDR1 SGHAT, CDR2 FQDESV (reference sequence). This CDR3 region has 16 residues.

The gene calls are TRBV29-1 and TRBJ2-7; TRBD2 is a possible D gene (6 bases). Germline CDR1 SQVTM, CDR2 ANQGSEA. The CDR3 totals 12 residues. V lost 4 bases and J lost 4, with 11 bases in between. This chain's CDR3 is CSVGVGGYEQYF. The CDR3 nucleotides read TGCAGCGTTGGGGTGGGAGGTTACGAGCAGTACTTC.